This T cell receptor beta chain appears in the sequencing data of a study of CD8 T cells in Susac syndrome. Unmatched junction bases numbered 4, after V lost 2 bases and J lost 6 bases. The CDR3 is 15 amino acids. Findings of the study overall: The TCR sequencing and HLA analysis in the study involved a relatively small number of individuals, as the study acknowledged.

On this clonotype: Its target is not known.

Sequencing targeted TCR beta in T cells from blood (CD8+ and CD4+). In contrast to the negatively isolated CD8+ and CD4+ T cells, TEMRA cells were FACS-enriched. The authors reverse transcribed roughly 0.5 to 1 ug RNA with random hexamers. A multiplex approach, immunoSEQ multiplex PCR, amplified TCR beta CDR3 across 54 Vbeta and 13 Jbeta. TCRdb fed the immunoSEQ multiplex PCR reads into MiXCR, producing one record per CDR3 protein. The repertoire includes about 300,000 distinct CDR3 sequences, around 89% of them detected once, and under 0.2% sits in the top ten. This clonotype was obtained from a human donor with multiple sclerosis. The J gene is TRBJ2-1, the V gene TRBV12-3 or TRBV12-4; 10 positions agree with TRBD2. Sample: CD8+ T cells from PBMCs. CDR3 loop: CASSLWLAGANEQFF. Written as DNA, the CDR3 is TGTGCCAGCAGTTTATGGCTAGCGGGGGCCAATGAGCAGTTCTTC.